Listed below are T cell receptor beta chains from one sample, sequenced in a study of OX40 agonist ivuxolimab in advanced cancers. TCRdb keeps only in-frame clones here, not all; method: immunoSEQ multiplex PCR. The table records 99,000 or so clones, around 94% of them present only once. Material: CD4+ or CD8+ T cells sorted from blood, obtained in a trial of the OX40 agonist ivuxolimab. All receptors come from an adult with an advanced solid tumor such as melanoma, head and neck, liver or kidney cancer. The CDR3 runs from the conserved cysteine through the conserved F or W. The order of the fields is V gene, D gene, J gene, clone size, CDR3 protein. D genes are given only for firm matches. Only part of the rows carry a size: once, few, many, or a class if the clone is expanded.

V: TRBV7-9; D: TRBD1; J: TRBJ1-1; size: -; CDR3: CASHPGQGATEAFF
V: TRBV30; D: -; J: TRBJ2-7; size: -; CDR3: CAWTSRRPKAYEQYF
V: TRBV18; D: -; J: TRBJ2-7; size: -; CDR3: CASSPPNGRKYEQYF
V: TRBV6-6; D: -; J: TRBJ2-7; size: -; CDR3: CASSREDNYEQYF
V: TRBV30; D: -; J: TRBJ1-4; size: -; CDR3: CAWRIGAPSEKLFF
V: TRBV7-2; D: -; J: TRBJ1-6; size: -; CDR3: CASSLQDYNSPLHF
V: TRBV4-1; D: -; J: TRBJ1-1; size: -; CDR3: CASSPLYRGGNTEAFF
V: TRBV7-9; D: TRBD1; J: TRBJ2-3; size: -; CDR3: CASSPVPGQGGGRTDTQYF
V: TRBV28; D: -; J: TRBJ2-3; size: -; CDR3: CATQSGGEGTQYF
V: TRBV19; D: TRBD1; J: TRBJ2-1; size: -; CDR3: CASSMLEQGPYNEQFF
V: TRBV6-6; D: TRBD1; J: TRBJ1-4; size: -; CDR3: CASSRRTGDNEKLFF
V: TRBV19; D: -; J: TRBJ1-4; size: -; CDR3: CASSPPGHGNFGGKLFF
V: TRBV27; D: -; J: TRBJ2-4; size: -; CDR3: CASSLFPLKSVENIQYF
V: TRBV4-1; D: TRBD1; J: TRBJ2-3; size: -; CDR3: CASSQVDRASTDTQYF
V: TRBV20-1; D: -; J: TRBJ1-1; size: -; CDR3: CSAVGNTEAFF
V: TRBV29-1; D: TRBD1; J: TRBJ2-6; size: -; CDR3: CSVQGAGANVLTF
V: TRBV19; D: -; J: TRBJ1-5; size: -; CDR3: CASSGQSSNQPQHF
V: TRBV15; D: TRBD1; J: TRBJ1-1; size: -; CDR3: CATSREQGVTEAFF
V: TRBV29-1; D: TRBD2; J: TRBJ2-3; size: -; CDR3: CSVSFLGLAGGRF
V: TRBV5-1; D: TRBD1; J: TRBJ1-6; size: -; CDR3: CASSLGTGANSPLHF
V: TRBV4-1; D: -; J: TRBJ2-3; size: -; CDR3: CASSGPRGEPFHTDTQYF
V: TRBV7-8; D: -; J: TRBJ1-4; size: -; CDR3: CASSPTRIRDKDLGKLFF
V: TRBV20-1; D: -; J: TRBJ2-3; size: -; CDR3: CSARKGDTQYF
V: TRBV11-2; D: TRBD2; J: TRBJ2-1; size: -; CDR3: CASSPWTSGGPPQFF
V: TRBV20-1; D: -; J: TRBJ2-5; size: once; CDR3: CSAAGVRQYF
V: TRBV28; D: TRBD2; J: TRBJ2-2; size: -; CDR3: CASRNSGLNTGELFF
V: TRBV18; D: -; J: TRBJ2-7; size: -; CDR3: CASSLGRYEQYF
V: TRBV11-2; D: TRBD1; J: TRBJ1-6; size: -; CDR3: CASSVEGGTGLTRYNSPLHF
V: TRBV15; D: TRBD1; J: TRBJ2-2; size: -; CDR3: CATSTQGLSGELFF
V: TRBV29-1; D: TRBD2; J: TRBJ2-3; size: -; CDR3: CSVPGAGTDTQYF